This entry features one T cell receptor (beta chain) sequence. This entry belongs to a study of blood T cell repertoires in COVID-19. As for the study in general: Samples taken during acute and convalescent COVID-19 were collected in the United States, Italy and Spain. Nucleic acid was either cDNA or gDNA, and it came from T cells, B-cell-depleted T cells, or PBMCs.

Under the authors' procedure: For nucleated cells, counts were estimated from reference gene primer amplification. Sequencing was performed with immunoSEQ multiplex PCR; in TCRdb, only in-frame clones are kept and a portion is missing. V, J and clone size are those of that table, while D and trimming were read from the DNA. The sample holds 210,000 or so clones, around 80% seen once. V lost 3 bases to trimming and J lost 8 bases; unmatched junction nucleotides: 1. In germline, CDR1 is GTSNPN, CDR2 SVGIG (reference sequence). This CDR3 is built from 11 residues. This chain links TRBV30 with TRBJ2-1; 7 bases line up with TRBD1. The specimen sequenced was peripheral blood. The sequence derives from a woman between 40 and 55 years old with acute or convalescent COVID-19. The CDR3 DNA reads as TGTGCCTGGAGAGGGGGCTATGAGCAGTTCTTC. The encoded protein is CAWRGGYEQFF.